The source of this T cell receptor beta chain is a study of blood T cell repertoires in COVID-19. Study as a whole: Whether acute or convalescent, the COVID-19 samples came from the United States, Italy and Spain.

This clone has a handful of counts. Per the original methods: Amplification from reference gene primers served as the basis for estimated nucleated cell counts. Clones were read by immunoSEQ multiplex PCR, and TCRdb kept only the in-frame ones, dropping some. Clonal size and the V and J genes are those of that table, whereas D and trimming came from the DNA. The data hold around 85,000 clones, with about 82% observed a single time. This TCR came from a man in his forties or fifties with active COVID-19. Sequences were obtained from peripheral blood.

The CDR3 region is CASSLAGSDYGYTF. The CDR3 nucleotides read TGTGCCAGCAGCTTAGCGGGGTCGGACTATGGCTACACCTTC. The chain uses TRBV5-6 and TRBJ1-2; D is ambiguous. The germline CDR1 and CDR2 sequences are SGHDT and YYEEEE. Trimming took 2 bases from V and 3 from J, leaving 11 bases between them. The CDR3 runs 14 residues.